The 20 T cell receptor beta chains listed next were all sequenced from one sample in a study of sequential checkpoint blockade in melanoma. Data came from immunoSEQ multiplex PCR; TCRdb stores just in-frame clones and leaves some out. The data hold about 16,000 clones, with just under 95% observed a single time. Treatment defined: randomized to nivolumab then ipilimumab (arm A) or the reverse (arm B). The source was CD8+ T cells sorted from blood (inferred from file names), collected from a patient given nivolumab and ipilimumab in sequence. The receptors shown here come from a human donor with melanoma.

The V call is TRBV9, the J call TRBJ1-1; maybe TRBD1 (5 bases). CDR3 length: 14 residues. Between the trimmed V and J ends, which lost 0 bases and 6 bases, there was a span of 12 bases. Looked up from germline, CDR1 is SGDLS and CDR2 is YYNGEE. CDR3 sequence: CASSVVGGDPEAFF. The CDR3 DNA reads as TGTGCCAGCAGCGTAGTGGGGGGGGACCCTGAAGCTTTCTTT.

CDR3 region: CASSTSPGELTEAFF. The CDR3 coding sequence is TGTGCCAGCAGTACATCTCCGGGGGAGCTGACTGAAGCTTTCTTT. J is TRBJ1-1 and V is TRBV6-5, with TRBD1 as a possible D gene (5 bases). The germline V gene encodes CDR1 MNHEY and CDR2 SVGAGI. V lost 5 bases and J 5 bases, leaving 18 bases between the germline ends. This CDR3 has 15 amino acids.

The rearrangement links TRBV4-3 to TRBJ1-6; 8 bases agree with TRBD1. Germline V lookup: CDR1 LGHNA, CDR2 YSLEER. V was pared by 7 bases and J by 9 bases, with 5 bases of the junction left unmatched. The CDR3 contains 13 residues. The CDR3, as DNA: TGCGCCAGCATCGGACAGGGAAGTTCACCCCTCCACTTT. This encodes CASIGQGSSPLHF.

The gene calls are TRBV19 and TRBJ1-5; possibly TRBD1 for D (5 bases). CDR1 and CDR2 from the germline V gene are LNHDA and SQIVND (reference sequence). This CDR3 spans 14 amino acids. V was cut by 6 bases and J by 3 bases, with 12 bases left in between. The CDR3 protein is CASSAGQPNQPQHF. The CDR3, as DNA: TGTGCCAGTAGCGCCGGACAACCCAATCAGCCCCAGCATTTT.

V is TRBV29-1 and J is TRBJ1-2; tentatively, D is TRBD1 (5 bases). The CDR3 consists of 13 residues. The germline gives CDR1 SQVTM, CDR2 ANQGSEA. The CDR3 here is CAERGLPNYGYTF. The CDR3 DNA follows: TGCGCGGAGAGGGGACTCCCTAACTATGGCTACACCTTC.

The rearrangement links TRBV6-6 to TRBJ2-7, with TRBD2 as a possible D gene (5 bases). Trimming cost V 4 bases and J 6 bases, with 10 bases left between them. This CDR3 contains 12 residues. Germline V CDR1 and CDR2: MNHNY, SVGAGI (reference sequence). The DNA of the CDR3 is TGTGCCAGCAGTTCCTCCGGGGTCGAGCAGTACTTC. It codes for CASSSSGVEQYF.

The chain has TRBV28 and TRBJ1-1; a weak D match, TRBD1 (5 bases). The CDR3 spans 11 residues. Germline loops: CDR1 MDHEN, CDR2 SYDVKM. V gave up 3 bases and J gave up 8 bases, with 7 bases separating them. The CDR3 loop reads CASSLTEEAFF. The CDR3 DNA is TGTGCCAGCAGTTTGACAGAAGAAGCTTTCTTT.

The chain couples TRBV5-1 to TRBJ2-7, with D possibly matching TRBD2 (5 bases). Germline-derived CDR1 and CDR2 are SGHRS and YFSETQ. V gave up 5 bases and J gave up 4 bases, with 19 bases separating them. The CDR3 length is 15 residues. CDR3: CASRGVGEPPYEQYF. CDR3 DNA sequence: TGCGCCAGCAGAGGCGTCGGGGAACCCCCTTACGAGCAGTACTTC.

The chain combines TRBV19 with TRBJ1-5; 8 bases agree with TRBD1. Germline CDR1 and CDR2: LNHDA and SQIVND (reference sequence). The CDR3 is 15 amino acids. The J segment lost 3 bases and the V segment lost 6 bases, leaving 7 bases of the junction unmatched. In DNA, the CDR3 is TGTGCCAGTAGCAGCGGACAGGGCTACAATCAGCCCCAGCATTTT. Residues: CASSSGQGYNQPQHF. Together with reference TRBV19 and TRBJ1-5, the CDR3 gives the full variable domain: DGGITQSPKYLFRKEGQNVTLSCEQNLNHDAMYWYRQDPGQGLRLIYYSQIVNDFQKGDIAEGYSVSREKKESFPLTVTSAQKNPTAFYLCASSSGQGYNQPQHFGDGTRLSIL.

The chain employs TRBV5-6 and TRBJ1-2, with TRBD1 matching 8 bases. CDR3 size: 16 residues. In germline, CDR1 is SGHDT, CDR2 YYEEEE. V lost 0 bases, J lost 5 bases, and 9 bases stayed unmatched. The CDR3 region is CASSLDRTGLNYGYTF. CDR3 sequence (DNA): TGTGCCAGCAGCTTGGACCGGACAGGGTTGAATTATGGCTACACCTTC.

This clone appeared once. The chain carries TRBV11-2 and TRBJ1-2, with a possible D match to TRBD1 (5 bases). Germline V lookup: CDR1 SGHAT, CDR2 FQNNGV. The CDR3 runs to 13 residues. V was cut by 3 bases and J by 4 bases, with 9 bases left in between. The DNA of the CDR3 is TGTGCCAGCAGCTTTCGAACAGGCTATGGCTACACCTTC. Its protein product is CASSFRTGYGYTF.

V is TRBV30 and J is TRBJ1-2; no clear D. The length of the CDR3 is 12 residues. Between the trimmed V and J ends, which lost 4 bases and 8 bases, there was a span of 14 bases. Per the germline V gene, CDR1 is GTSNPN and CDR2 is SVGIG (reference sequence). The CDR3 DNA is TGTGCCTGGATGGAGGTGGTGGAAGGCTACACCTTC. Translating gives CAWMEVVEGYTF. The complete variable domain, with remaining parts taken from reference TRBV30 and TRBJ1-2, reads SQTIHQWPATLVQPVGSPLSLECTVEGTSNPNLYWYRQAAGRGLQLLFYSVGIGQISSEVPQNLSASRPQDRQFILSSKKLLLSDSGFYLCAWMEVVEGYTFGSGTRLTVV.

The chain is built from TRBV7-9 and TRBJ2-7; unclear D gene. Trimming shortened V by 5 bases and J by 2 bases, and 10 bases separated the two germline ends. Germline CDR1 reads SEHNR; CDR2 reads FQNEAQ (reference sequence). The CDR3 length is 13 residues. This CDR3 reads CASSPRLAYEQYF. The CDR3 nucleotides read TGTGCCAGCAGCCCCCGACTCGCCTACGAGCAGTACTTC.

The rearrangement uses TRBV27 and TRBJ1-2; no reliable D call. Trimming took 5 bases from V and 3 from J, leaving 13 bases between them. Per the germline V gene, CDR1 is MNHEY and CDR2 is SMNVEV (reference sequence). CDR3 length: 14 residues. The CDR3 coding sequence is TGTGCCAGCAGTCGGGCAGGACTCTACTATGGCTACACCTTC. Residues: CASSRAGLYYGYTF.

The count of this clone is one. The genes are TRBV28 and TRBJ1-2; TRBD1 is a possible D gene (6 bases). The CDR3 runs 16 residues. The ends were cut back, 6 bases at V and 2 bases at J, with 19 bases in the middle. Germline values: CDR1 MDHEN, CDR2 SYDVKM. CDR3 region: CASRNRDNWLNYGYTF. The DNA for the CDR3 is TGTGCCAGCAGGAACCGGGACAATTGGCTAAACTATGGCTACACCTTC.

This clone appeared once. The chain joins TRBV2 to TRBJ1-2; 7 nucleotides line up with TRBD1. Unmatched junction bases numbered 7, after V lost 2 bases and J lost 4 bases. This CDR3 spans 15 amino acids. CDR1 and CDR2 (germline): SNHLY, FYNNEI. The CDR3 reads CASSESAGGIYGYTF. The CDR3 DNA reads as TGTGCCAGCAGTGAATCGGCAGGGGGGATCTATGGCTACACCTTC.

The chain employs TRBV19 and TRBJ2-7, with a weak D call TRBD2 (5 bases). Germline V lookup: CDR1 LNHDA, CDR2 SQIVND (reference sequence). The V end lost 6 bases, the J end lost 7 bases, and 13 bases lay between the germline ends. The CDR3 sequence is 12 residues long. The CDR3 is CASSPPGGEQYF. CDR3 DNA: TGTGCCAGTAGCCCTCCCGGCGGGGAGCAGTACTTC.

The rearrangement links TRBV5-1 to TRBJ1-2; tentative D call: TRBD1 (6 bases). Germline V gene data show CDR1 as SGHRS and CDR2 as YFSETQ. The CDR3 loop spans 12 amino acids. Trimming removed 3 bases at V and 6 bases at J, with 9 bases between. As DNA, the CDR3 is TGCGCCAGCAGCTCAGGGGCGGATGGCTACACCTTC. Encoded protein: CASSSGADGYTF.

CDR3 nucleotides: TGTGCCAGCAGTAACAGGGGGCGCTTCACTGAAGCTTTCTTT. Amino acid sequence: CASSNRGRFTEAFF. The V gene is TRBV27, the J gene TRBJ1-1; 9 bases line up with TRBD1. CDR3 length: 14 amino acids. J was trimmed by 4 bases and V by 5 bases; bases with no gene match: 5. Per germline, CDR1 MNHEY and CDR2 SMNVEV (reference sequence).

The chain has TRBV7-2 and TRBJ1-5; 7 bases are a match to TRBD1. From germline, CDR1 is SGHTA and CDR2 FQGNSA. The V and J ends lost 5 bases and 0 bases, in that order; junction bases with no gene match: 7. The CDR3 runs to 16 residues. This chain's CDR3 is CASSRTGLNSNQPQHF. The CDR3 DNA reads as TGTGCCAGCAGCCGGACAGGCCTTAATAGCAATCAGCCCCAGCATTTT.